These 7 T cell receptor beta chains were all obtained from the same sample, sequenced in a study of blood T cells in healthy people across ages (dated by TCRdb to the mid-2010s). The library was produced with 5' RACE. For sequencing, an Illumina HiSeq 2500 was employed. A second PCR of roughly 7 to 12 cycles was run with a J-beta primer mix and a sample-barcoded 5' primer. The public sequencing data were trimmed at Q25 with fastp and processed into clonotypes with MiXCR by TCRdb, which kept only in-frame beta chains. Entries that share a CDR3 protein sequence are merged under the most common genes and DNA. The sample has some 940,000 distinct CDR3 sequences on record, approximately 32% of them singletons. The ten top clones hold around 9.6% of the sample. These data were also filed under a second study, of T cells of mothers and their children.

Sequencing was carried out using blood. These receptor sequences come from a woman aged 40 to 50 in good health.

This sequence joins TRBV27 and TRBJ2-6; weak D call: TRBD2 (5 bases). Germline values: CDR1 MNHEY, CDR2 SMNVEV (reference sequence). Trimming took off 6 bases at V and 0 bases at J, with 18 bases between the two ends. This CDR3 contains 18 residues. The CDR3: CASRLEGVHPSGANVLTF. DNA of the CDR3: TGTGCCAGCAGACTTGAGGGCGTGCACCCCTCTGGGGCCAACGTCCTGACTTTC.

This clonotype appeared many times. The chain links TRBV7-2 to TRBJ1-6; no firm D call. Germline CDR1 SGHTA, CDR2 FQGNSA. The V and J ends lost 5 bases and 0 bases respectively, with 5 bases between them. The CDR3 consists of 14 residues. The CDR3: CASSRGSYNSPLHF. CDR3 nucleotides: TGTGCCAGCAGCCGCGGCTCCTATAATTCACCCCTCCACTTT. Looking up the rest from reference TRBV7-2 and TRBJ1-6 gives the full variable domain: GAGVSQSPSNKVTEKGKDVELRCDPISGHTALYWYRQSLGQGLEFLIYFQGNSAPDKSGLPSDRFSAERTGGSVSTLTIQRTQQEDSAVYLCASSRGSYNSPLHFGNGTRLTVT.

This clonotype was detected a few times. This chain joins TRBV2 and TRBJ2-1; 9 bases agree with TRBD2. Germline CDR1 SNHLY, CDR2 FYNNEI. The CDR3 contains 13 residues. V gave up 8 bases and J gave up 6 bases; unmatched junction bases: 5. The DNA for the CDR3 is TGTGCCAGCCTAGCGGGGAGGATCAATGAGCAGTTCTTC. It specifies CASLAGRINEQFF.

This sequence joins TRBV12-5 and TRBJ2-3, with no clear D. CDR1 and CDR2 (germline): LGHNT, FRNRAP. V lost 0 bases and J lost 1, with 11 bases in between. This CDR3 spans 16 amino acids. The CDR3 sequence is CASGLVLGDRTDTQYF. The CDR3 nucleotides read TGTGCTAGTGGTTTGGTTCTAGGTGACCGCACAGATACGCAGTATTTT.

This clonotype was found a few times. One junction end disagrees with the germline gene, perhaps due to a read error. This chain links TRBV14 with TRBJ1-2; D remains ambiguous. The CDR3 runs to 12 residues. Germline CDR1 SGHDN, CDR2 FVKESK. CDR3: CASSQDRVGYTF. CDR3 nucleotides: TGTGCCAGTAGCCAAGATAGGGTTGGCTACACCTTC.

About this clonotype itself: This could be a read error, since a much larger clone is one nucleotide away. This chain links TRBV20-1 with TRBJ2-4, with D possibly matching TRBD2 (5 bases). The CDR3 extends over 11 amino acids. V dropped 6 bases and J dropped 13 bases, with 16 bases sitting between them. Per the germline V gene, CDR1 is DFQATT and CDR2 is SNEGSKA (reference sequence). The CDR3 is CSASTTPVQYF. The CDR3 DNA follows: TGCAGTGCCTCGACTACCCCCGTCCAGTACTTC.

As regards this clonotype: Mismatch with germline at one junction end may stem from a read error. The genes are TRBV14 and TRBJ2-7, with D perhaps being TRBD1 or TRBD2 (5 bases each). There are 14 residues in the CDR3. The germline CDR1 and CDR2 sequences are SGHDN and FVKESK. The CDR3 sequence: CTSSHRDRYYEQYF. The CDR3 DNA reads TGTACCAGCAGCCACCGGGACCGATACTACGAGCAGTACTTC.